Listed below are T cell receptor beta chains from one sample, sequenced in a study of post-analysis software for immune sequencing data. MiXCR, applied by TCRdb to the PCR reads, yields one record per CDR3 protein. The sample carries roughly 540,000 distinct CDR3 sequences, around 34% recorded once. Sequencing was done on a sample of blood. The source of these receptors is a girl between 2 and 17 years old with multiple sclerosis. CDR3s include the opening cysteine and the closing phenylalanine or tryptophan. A D gene is named only where the DNA matches it firmly. Clone size is not always given. Where it is, it says once, few, many or a class for expanded clones.

v_gene	d_gene	j_gene	abundance	CDR3aa	CDR3nt
TRBV2	-	TRBJ2-5	few	CASSEESIGETQYF	TGTGCCAGCAGTGAAGAAAGTATCGGGGAGACCCAGTACTTC
TRBV2	-	TRBJ2-6	few	CASNLDLSGANVLTF	TGTGCCAGCAACCTGGACCTCTCTGGGGCCAACGTCCTGACTTTC
TRBV4-1	TRBD2	TRBJ2-1	-	CASSQDPGGTYNEQFF	TGCGCCAGCAGCCAAGACCCCGGGGGGACCTACAATGAGCAGTTCTTC
TRBV7-2	-	TRBJ2-7	few	CASSFQGRAYEQYF	TGTGCCAGCAGCTTCCAGGGCAGGGCTTACGAGCAGTACTTC
TRBV15	TRBD2	TRBJ2-5	-	CATSSYCSGGQETQYF	TGTGCCACCAGCAGTTACTGCTCGGGGGGCCAAGAGACCCAGTACTTC
TRBV12-3/TRBV12-4	-	TRBJ1-6	once	CASGSHRGNSPLHF	TGTGCCAGCGGCTCTCACAGAGGGAATTCACCCCTCCACTTT
TRBV10-3	-	TRBJ2-5	few	CAISAWDPSQETQYF	TGTGCCATCAGTGCGTGGGACCCCAGCCAAGAGACCCAGTACTTC
TRBV7-9	-	TRBJ1-3	-	CASSLIGAGNTIYF	TGTGCCAGCAGCTTAATCGGGGCTGGAAACACCATATATTTT
TRBV27	-	TRBJ1-4	-	CASSLRAGDNEKLFF	TGTGCCAGCAGTTTAAGGGCAGGCGATAATGAAAAACTGTTTTTT
TRBV9	-	TRBJ2-1	many	CASSVASESEQFF	TGTGCCAGCAGCGTAGCTTCGGAAAGTGAGCAGTTCTTC
TRBV20-1	-	TRBJ2-3	-	CSAGTPDTQYF	TGCAGTGCCGGGACTCCAGATACGCAGTATTTT
TRBV5-1	-	TRBJ1-4	-	CASSLLTGSNEKLFF	TGCGCCAGCAGCTTACTGACAGGATCTAATGAAAAACTGTTTTTT
TRBV7-8	TRBD1	TRBJ2-1	-	CASSLVVTGQGAYEQFF	TGTGCCAGCAGCTTAGTAGTGACGGGACAGGGGGCCTATGAGCAGTTCTTC
TRBV7-9	-	TRBJ1-2	few	CASSRPGRANYGYTF	TGTGCCAGCAGCCGCCCGGGCAGGGCTAACTATGGCTACACCTTC
TRBV20-1	-	TRBJ2-3	-	CSVRPPSSSQYF	TGCAGTGTTCGGCCGCCCAGCAGCTCGCAGTATTTT
TRBV7-2	-	TRBJ2-5	few	CASSLETVRETQYF	TGTGCCAGCAGCTTAGAGACAGTTCGGGAGACCCAGTACTTC